This T cell receptor beta chain stems from a study of blood T cell repertoires in COVID-19. The CDR3 runs 13 residues. Trimming removed 5 bases at V and 8 bases at J, with 12 bases between. Germline V gene lookup returns CDR1 SGHVS and CDR2 FQNEAQ. Participants' own reports of clinical history determined their cohort assignment. In the original processing: Cell counts per sample came from amplifying reference gene primers. TCRdb's table, derived via immunoSEQ multiplex PCR, lists solely in-frame clones and lacks some. V, J and clone size are those of that table, while D and trimming were read from the DNA. Among about 170,000 clones listed, 83% were seen once.

This chain uses TRBV7-8 with TRBJ1-4; maybe TRBD1 (6 bases). The TCR originated in a woman aged 45-60 years in a cohort exposed to, infected with or recovered from COVID-19 (not recorded which). Sequencing was performed on PBMCs or T cells enriched from blood (not recorded which). CDR3 sequence (DNA): TGTGCCAGCAGCAGCAGACAGGTGGAAAAACTGTTTTTT. Amino acids: CASSSRQVEKLFF.